This TCR beta chain was captured by sequencing in a study of CXCR3-negative and CXCR3-positive naive CD8 T cells. For the study at large: Some 150 million TRB reads were obtained in total, which works out to about 1.5 +/- 0.3 million per library. Study-wide findings and caveats: Cryopreservation partially lowered CXCR3 expression, so most assays used fresh PBMCs. Surface CD5 looked about the same in the naive subsets, so the authors worked out TCR strength from TRB CDR3 properties. Comparison of naive cells showed more hydrophobic TRB CDR3s in CXCR3-positive than in CXCR3-negative naive cells.

About this clonotype itself: Its target is not known.

Germline CDR1 is MNHEY and CDR2 is SVGAGI. This CDR3 spans 15 amino acids. In preparing the TRB cDNA libraries, 5' RACE with UMI labels was used. Using the 5' RACE reads, TCRdb records one entry per CDR3 protein without DNA. Its listing shows about 40,000 distinct CDR3 sequences. The receptor was isolated from a human donor in good health. Some clones in this sample may be carry-over from other donors' samples. This sequence joins TRBV6-5 and TRBJ2-7; TCRdb names TRBD1, which stays unverified in the absence of DNA. Sequencing was performed on naive CXCR3- CD8+ T cells from blood. The subset is: CD45RO-CCR7+CD27+CD95- naive CD8+ T cells lacking CXCR3 (TNR3-). The CDR3 reads CASSPLGTGPYEQYF.